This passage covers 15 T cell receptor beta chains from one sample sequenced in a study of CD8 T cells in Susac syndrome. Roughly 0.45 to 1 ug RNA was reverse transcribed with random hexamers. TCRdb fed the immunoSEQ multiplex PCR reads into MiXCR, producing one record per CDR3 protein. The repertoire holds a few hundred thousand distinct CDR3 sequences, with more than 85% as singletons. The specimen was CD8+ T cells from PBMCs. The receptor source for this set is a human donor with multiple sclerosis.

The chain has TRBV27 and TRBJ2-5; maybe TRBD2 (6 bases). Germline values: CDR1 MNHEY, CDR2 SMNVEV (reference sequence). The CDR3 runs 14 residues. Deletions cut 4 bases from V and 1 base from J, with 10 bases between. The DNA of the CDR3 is TGTGCCAGCAGTTCGACGGGACTCCAAGAGACCCAGTACTTC. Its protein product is CASSSTGLQETQYF.

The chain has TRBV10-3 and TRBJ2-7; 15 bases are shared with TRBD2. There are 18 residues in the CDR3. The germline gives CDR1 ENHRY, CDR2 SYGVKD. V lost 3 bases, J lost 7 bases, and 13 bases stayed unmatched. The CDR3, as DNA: TGTGCCATCAGTGACCGAAAGGGACTAGCGGGGGGAATTGGAGAGCAGTACTTC. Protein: CAISDRKGLAGGIGEQYF.

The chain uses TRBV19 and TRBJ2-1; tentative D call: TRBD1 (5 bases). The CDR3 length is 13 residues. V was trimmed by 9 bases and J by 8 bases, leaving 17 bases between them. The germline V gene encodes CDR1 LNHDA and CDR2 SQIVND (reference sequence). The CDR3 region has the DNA TGTGCCAGCGCGCATCGACAGTGGCATGAGCAGTTCTTC. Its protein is CASAHRQWHEQFF.

The CDR3 here is CSAPPPSGRATDTQYF. In nucleotides, the CDR3 is TGCAGTGCTCCCCCTCCTAGCGGGAGGGCCACAGATACGCAGTATTTT. This chain uses TRBV20-1 with TRBJ2-3; 12 nucleotides match TRBD2. V lost 5 bases to trimming and J lost 2 bases; unmatched junction nucleotides: 8. This CDR3 has 16 amino acids. The germline V gene encodes CDR1 DFQATT and CDR2 SNEGSKA (reference sequence).

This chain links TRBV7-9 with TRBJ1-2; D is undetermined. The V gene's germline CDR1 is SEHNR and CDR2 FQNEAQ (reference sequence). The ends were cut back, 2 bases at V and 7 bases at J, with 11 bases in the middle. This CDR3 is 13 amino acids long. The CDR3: CASSLPLGAGYTF. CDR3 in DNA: TGTGCCAGCAGCTTACCCTTGGGAGCTGGCTACACCTTC.

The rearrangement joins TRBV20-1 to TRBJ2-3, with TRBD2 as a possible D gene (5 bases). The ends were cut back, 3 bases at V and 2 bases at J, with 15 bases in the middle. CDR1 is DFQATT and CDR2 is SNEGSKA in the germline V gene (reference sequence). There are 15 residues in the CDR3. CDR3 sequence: CSASEDFLLTDTQYF. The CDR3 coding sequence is TGCAGTGCTAGCGAGGACTTCCTACTCACAGATACGCAGTATTTT.

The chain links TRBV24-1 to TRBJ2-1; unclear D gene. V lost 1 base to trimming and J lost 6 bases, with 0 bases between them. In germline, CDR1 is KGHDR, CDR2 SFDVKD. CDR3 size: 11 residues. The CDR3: CATSDFNEQFF. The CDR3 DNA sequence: TGTGCCACCAGTGATTTCAATGAGCAGTTCTTC.

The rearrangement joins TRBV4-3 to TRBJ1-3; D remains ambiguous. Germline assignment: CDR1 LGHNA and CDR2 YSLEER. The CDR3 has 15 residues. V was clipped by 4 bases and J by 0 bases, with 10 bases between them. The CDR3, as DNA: TGCGCCAGCAGCCCTGGTTTGGGCTCTGGAAACACCATATATTTT. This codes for CASSPGLGSGNTIYF.

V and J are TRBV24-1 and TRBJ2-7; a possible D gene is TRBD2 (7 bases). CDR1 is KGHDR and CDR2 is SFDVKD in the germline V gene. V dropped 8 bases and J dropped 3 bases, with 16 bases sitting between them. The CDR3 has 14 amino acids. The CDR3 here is CATTPAGARYEQYF. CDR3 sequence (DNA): TGTGCCACCACCCCTGCGGGGGCGCGCTACGAGCAGTACTTC.

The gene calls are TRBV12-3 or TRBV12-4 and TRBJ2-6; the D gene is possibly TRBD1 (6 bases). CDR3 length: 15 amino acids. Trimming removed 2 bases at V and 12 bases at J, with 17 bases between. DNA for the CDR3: TGTGCCAGCAGTTTATCCGGGGCCGGGACAACCGTCCTGACTTTC. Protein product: CASSLSGAGTTVLTF.

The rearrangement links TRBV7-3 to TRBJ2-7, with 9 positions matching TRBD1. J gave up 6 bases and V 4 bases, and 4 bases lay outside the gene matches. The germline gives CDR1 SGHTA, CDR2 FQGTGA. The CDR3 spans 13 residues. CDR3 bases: TGTGCCAGCAGCTGGGGACAGGGTTCCGAGCAGTACTTC. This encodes CASSWGQGSEQYF.

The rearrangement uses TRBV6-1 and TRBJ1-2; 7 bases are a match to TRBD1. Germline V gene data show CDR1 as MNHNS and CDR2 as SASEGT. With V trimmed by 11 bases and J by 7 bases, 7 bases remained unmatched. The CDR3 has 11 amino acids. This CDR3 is CALTGTVGYTF. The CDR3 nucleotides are TGTGCCCTGACGGGGACAGTTGGCTACACCTTC.

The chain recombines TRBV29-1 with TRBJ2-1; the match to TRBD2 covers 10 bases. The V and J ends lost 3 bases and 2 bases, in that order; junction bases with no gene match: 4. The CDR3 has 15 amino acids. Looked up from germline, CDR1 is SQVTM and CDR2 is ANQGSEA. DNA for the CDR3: TGCAGCGTTGATCCTAGCGGGAGTACCTACAATGAGCAGTTCTTC. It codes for CSVDPSGSTYNEQFF.

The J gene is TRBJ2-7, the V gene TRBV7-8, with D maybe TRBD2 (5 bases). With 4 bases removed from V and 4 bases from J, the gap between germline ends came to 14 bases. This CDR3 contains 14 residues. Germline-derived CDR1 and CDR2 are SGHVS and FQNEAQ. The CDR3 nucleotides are TGTGCCAGCAGCTCGGCGAGCGGAGTATACGAGCAGTACTTC. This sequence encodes CASSSASGVYEQYF.

The chain's CDR3 is CASRLAGGETQYF. For the CDR3, the DNA is TGTGCCAGCCGACTAGCGGGGGGGGAGACCCAGTACTTC. The chain links TRBV2 to TRBJ2-5, with 14 bases identical to TRBD2. Per germline, CDR1 SNHLY and CDR2 FYNNEI. The CDR3 is made up of 13 amino acids. The V and J ends lost 8 bases and 5 bases, in that order; junction bases with no gene match: 1. Complete variable domain (other parts from reference TRBV2 and TRBJ2-5): EPEVTQTPSHQVTQMGQEVILRCVPISNHLYFYWYRQILGQKVEFLVSFYNNEISEKSEIFDDQFSVERPDGSNFTLKIRSTKLEDSAMYFCASRLAGGETQYFGPGTRLLVL.